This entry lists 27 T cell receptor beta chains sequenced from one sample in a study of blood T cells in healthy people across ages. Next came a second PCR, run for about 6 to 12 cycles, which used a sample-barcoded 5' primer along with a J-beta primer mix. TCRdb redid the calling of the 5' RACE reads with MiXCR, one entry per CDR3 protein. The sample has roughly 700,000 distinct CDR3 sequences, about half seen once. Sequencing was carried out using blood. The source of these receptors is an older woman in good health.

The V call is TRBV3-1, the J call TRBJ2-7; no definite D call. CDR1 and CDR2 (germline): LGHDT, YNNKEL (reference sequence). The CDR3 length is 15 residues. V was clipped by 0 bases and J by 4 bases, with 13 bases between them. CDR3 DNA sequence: TGTGCCAGCAGCCAAGAACAGTCCAAGAGATACGAGCAGTACTTC. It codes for CASSQEQSKRYEQYF.

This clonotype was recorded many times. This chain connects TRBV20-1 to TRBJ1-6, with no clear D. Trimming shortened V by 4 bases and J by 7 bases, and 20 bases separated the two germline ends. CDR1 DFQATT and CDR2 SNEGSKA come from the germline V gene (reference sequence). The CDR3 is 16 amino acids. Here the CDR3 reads CSATDATRAHNSPLHF. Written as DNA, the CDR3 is TGCAGTGCTACGGACGCCACTCGGGCCCACAATTCACCCCTCCACTTT.

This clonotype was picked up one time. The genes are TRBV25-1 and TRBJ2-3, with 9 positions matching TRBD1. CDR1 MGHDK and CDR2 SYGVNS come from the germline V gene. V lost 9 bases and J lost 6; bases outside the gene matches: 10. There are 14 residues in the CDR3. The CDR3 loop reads CASGYRGRVDTQYF. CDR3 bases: TGTGCCAGTGGGTACAGGGGGCGCGTTGATACGCAGTATTTT. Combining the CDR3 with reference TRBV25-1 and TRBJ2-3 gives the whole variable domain EADIYQTPRYLVIGTGKKITLECSQTMGHDKMYWYQQDPGMELHLIHYSYGVNSTEKGDLSSESTVSRIRTEHFPLTLESARPSHTSQYLCASGYRGRVDTQYFGPGTRLTVL.

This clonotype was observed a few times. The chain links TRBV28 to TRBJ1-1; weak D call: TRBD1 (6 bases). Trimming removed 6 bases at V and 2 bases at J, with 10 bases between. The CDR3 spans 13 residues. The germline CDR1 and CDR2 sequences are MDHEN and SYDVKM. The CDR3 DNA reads TGTGCCAGCAGATTGACAGGCAACACTGAAGCTTTCTTT. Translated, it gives CASRLTGNTEAFF.

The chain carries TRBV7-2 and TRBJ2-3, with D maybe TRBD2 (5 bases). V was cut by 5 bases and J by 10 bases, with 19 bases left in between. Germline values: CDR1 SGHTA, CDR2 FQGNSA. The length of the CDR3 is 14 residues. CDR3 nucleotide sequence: TGTGCCAGCAGCGGGCGGACTGCCTCCTGGCCGCAGTATTTT. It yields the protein CASSGRTASWPQYF.

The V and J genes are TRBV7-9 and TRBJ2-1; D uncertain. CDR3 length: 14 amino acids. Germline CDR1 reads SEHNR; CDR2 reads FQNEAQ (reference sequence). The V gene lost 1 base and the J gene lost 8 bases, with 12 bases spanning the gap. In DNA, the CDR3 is TGTGCCAGCAGCTTAGGGCTAGTTCTCGATGAGCAGTTCTTC. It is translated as CASSLGLVLDEQFF.

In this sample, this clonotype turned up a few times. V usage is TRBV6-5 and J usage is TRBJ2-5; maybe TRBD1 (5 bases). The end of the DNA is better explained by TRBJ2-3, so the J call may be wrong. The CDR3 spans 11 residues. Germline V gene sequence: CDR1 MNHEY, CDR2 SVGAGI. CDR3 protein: CASSYQGTQYF. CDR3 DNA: TGTGCCAGCAGTTATCAGGGTACGCAGTATTTT.

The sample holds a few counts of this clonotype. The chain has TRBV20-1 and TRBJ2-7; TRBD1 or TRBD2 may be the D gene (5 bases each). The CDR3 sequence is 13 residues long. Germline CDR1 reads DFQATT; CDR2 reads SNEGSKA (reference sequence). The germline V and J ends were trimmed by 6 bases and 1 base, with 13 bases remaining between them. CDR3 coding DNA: TGCAGTGCCCCGGGACGGACGTCCTACGAGCAGTACTTC. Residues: CSAPGRTSYEQYF.

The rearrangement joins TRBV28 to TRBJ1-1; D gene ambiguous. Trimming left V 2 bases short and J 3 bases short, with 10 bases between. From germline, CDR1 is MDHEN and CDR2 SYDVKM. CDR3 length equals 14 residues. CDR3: CASSLTGRHTEAFF. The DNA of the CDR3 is TGTGCCAGCAGTTTAACGGGTCGTCACACTGAAGCTTTCTTT.

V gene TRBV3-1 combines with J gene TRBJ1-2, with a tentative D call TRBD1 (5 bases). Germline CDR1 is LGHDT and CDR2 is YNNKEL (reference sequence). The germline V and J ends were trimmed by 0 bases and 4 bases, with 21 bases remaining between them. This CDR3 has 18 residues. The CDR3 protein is CASSQERGRGAVGYGYTF. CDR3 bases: TGTGCCAGCAGCCAAGAAAGGGGACGCGGGGCGGTGGGCTATGGCTACACCTTC.

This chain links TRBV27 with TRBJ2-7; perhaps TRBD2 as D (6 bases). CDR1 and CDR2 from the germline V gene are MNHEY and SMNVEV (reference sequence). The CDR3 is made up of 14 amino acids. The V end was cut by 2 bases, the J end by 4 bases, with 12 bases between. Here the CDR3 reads CASSLRGTEYEQYF. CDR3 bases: TGTGCCAGCAGTTTACGCGGGACGGAGTACGAGCAGTACTTC.

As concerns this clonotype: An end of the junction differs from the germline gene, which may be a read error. The CDR3 DNA sequence: TGTACCAGCAGCCAAGATGCAGGGGGGGGGGAGACCCAGTACTTC. Its translation is CTSSQDAGGGETQYF. The chain couples TRBV4-2 to TRBJ2-5; either TRBD1 or TRBD2 may supply D (7 bases each). CDR1 is LGHNA, CDR2 YNFKEQ, per germline. The CDR3 loop spans 15 amino acids.

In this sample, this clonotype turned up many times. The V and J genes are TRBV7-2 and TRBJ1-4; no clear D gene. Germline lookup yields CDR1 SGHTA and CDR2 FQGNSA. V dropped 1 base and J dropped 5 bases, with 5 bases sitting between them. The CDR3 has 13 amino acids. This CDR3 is CASSLGRNEKLFF. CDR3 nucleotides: TGTGCCAGCAGCTTAGGGAGAAATGAAAAACTGTTTTTT.

The CDR3, as DNA: TGCGCCAGCAGCCAAGATCGATGGTGGGGCAGGGGGCAAGAGGATGGCTACACCTTC. Protein: CASSQDRWWGRGQEDGYTF. V and J are TRBV4-3 and TRBJ1-2, with TRBD1 identical over 8 bases. Germline V gene data show CDR1 as LGHNA and CDR2 as YSLEER. CDR3 length: 19 residues. Trimming cost V 0 bases and J 6 bases; bases outside gene matches: 18.

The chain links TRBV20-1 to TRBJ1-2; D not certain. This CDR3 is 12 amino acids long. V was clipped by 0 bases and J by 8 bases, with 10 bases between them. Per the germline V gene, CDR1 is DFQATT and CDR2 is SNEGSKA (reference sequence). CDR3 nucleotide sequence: TGCAGTGCTAGAGATACGATTGCGGGCTACACCTTC. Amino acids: CSARDTIAGYTF.

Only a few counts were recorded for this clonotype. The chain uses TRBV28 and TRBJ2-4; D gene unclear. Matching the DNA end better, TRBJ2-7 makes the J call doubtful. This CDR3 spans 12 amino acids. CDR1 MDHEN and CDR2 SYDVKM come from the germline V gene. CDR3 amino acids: CASSLIQYEQYF. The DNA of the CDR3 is TGTGCCAGCAGTTTGATTCAGTACGAGCAGTACTTC.

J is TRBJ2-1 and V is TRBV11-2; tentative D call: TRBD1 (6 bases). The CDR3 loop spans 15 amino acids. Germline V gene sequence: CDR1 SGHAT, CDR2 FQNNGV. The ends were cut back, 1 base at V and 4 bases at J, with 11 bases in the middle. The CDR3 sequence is CASSLVRGTYNEQFF. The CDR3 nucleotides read TGTGCCAGCAGCTTAGTGAGGGGGACGTACAATGAGCAGTTCTTC.

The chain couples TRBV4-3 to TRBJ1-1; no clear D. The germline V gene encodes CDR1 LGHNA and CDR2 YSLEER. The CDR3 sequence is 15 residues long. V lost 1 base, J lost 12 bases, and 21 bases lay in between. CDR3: CASSQGHWSALQPFF. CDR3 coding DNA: TGCGCCAGCAGCCAAGGGCATTGGAGCGCTCTTCAACCTTTCTTT.

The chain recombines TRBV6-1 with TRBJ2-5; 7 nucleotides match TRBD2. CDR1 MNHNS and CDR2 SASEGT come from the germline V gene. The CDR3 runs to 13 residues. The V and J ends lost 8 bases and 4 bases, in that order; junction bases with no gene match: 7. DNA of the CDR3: TGTGCCAGCGGGAGGGCCGGACTAGAGACCCAGTACTTC. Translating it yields CASGRAGLETQYF.

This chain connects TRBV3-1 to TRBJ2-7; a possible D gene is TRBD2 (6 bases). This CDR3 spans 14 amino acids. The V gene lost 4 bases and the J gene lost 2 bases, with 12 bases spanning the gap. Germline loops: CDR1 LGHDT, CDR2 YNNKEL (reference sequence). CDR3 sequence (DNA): TGTGCCAGCAGCCCCCTATGGGGGGCCTACGAGCAGTACTTC. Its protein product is CASSPLWGAYEQYF.

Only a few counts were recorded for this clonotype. The CDR3, as DNA: TGTGCCAGCAGTTTTAGCGGGAGTGGCACCGGGGAGCTGTTTTTT. This codes for CASSFSGSGTGELFF. The gene calls are TRBV28 and TRBJ2-2, with 9 bases matching TRBD2. CDR1 MDHEN and CDR2 SYDVKM come from the germline V gene. The junction had 3 bases not matched to a gene; V was cut back by 3 bases and J by 4 bases. The CDR3 contains 15 residues.

In DNA form, the CDR3 reads TGTGCCAGCACCTCCCGGTTGGGAGGGGGCTCGTACAATGAGCAGTACTTC. Amino acid sequence: CASTSRLGGGSYNEQYF. The chain combines TRBV28 with TRBJ2-5; D is possibly TRBD1 or TRBD2 (7 bases each). The germline V gene has CDR1 MDHEN and CDR2 SYDVKM. The V and J ends lost 7 bases and 11 bases respectively, with 32 bases between them. The CDR3 is made up of 17 amino acids.

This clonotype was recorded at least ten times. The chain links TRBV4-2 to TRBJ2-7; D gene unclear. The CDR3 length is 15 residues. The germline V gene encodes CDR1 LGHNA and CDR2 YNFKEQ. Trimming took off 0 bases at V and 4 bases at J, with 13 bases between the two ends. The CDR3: CASSQDAQVEYEQYF. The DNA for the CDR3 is TGTGCCAGCAGCCAAGATGCGCAGGTCGAGTACGAGCAGTACTTC.

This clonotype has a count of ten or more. CDR3 DNA: TGTGCCAGCAGCCAATCTGGCCCCGAGCAGTACTTC. It specifies CASSQSGPEQYF. The chain carries TRBV16 and TRBJ2-7; D gene ambiguous. CDR3 length: 12 residues. Germline V lookup: CDR1 KGHSY, CDR2 FQNENV. The V gene lost 0 bases and the J gene lost 6 bases, with 6 bases spanning the gap.

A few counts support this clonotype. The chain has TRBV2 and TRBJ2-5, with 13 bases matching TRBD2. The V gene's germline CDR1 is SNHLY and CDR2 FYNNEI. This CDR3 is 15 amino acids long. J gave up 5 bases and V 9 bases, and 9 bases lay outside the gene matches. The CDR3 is CASQSGTSGTETQYF. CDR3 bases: TGTGCCAGTCAGTCCGGGACTAGCGGGACGGAGACCCAGTACTTC.

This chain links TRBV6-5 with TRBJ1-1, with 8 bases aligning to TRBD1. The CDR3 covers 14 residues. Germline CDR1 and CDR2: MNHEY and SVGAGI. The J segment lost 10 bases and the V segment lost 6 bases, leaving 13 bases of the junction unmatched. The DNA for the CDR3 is TGTGCCAGCAGCCACCTACAGGGGGTAGAGGGAGCTTTCTTT. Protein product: CASSHLQGVEGAFF.

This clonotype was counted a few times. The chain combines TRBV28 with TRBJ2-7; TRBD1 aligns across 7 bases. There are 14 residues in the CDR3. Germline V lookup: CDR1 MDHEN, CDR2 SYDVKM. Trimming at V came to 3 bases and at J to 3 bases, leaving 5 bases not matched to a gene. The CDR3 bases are TGTGCCAGCAGTTTGCTGACAGGGAACTACGAGCAGTACTTC. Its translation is CASSLLTGNYEQYF.